This TCR beta chain was captured by sequencing in a study of OX40 agonist ivuxolimab in advanced cancers. Profiled with immunoSEQ multiplex PCR; TCRdb holds only in-frame clones, not every one. The sample lists tens of thousands of clones; approximately 86% were seen once. Systemic immunosuppression or autoimmune disease history was grounds to exclude patients. V was cut by 0 bases and J by 0 bases, with 13 bases left in between. CDR1 is MGHRA and CDR2 is YSYEKL in the germline V gene. CDR3 length equals 17 residues. The chain carries TRBV4-1 and TRBJ2-3; either TRBD1 or TRBD2 may fit D (5 bases each). The material sequenced was CD4+ or CD8+ T cells sorted from blood, taken in a trial of the OX40 agonist ivuxolimab. The source is an adult with an advanced solid tumor such as melanoma, head and neck, liver or kidney cancer. The CDR3 DNA sequence: TGCGCCAGCAGCCAAGAGCCGGGACGGATGAGCACAGATACGCAGTATTTT. It yields the protein CASSQEPGRMSTDTQYF.